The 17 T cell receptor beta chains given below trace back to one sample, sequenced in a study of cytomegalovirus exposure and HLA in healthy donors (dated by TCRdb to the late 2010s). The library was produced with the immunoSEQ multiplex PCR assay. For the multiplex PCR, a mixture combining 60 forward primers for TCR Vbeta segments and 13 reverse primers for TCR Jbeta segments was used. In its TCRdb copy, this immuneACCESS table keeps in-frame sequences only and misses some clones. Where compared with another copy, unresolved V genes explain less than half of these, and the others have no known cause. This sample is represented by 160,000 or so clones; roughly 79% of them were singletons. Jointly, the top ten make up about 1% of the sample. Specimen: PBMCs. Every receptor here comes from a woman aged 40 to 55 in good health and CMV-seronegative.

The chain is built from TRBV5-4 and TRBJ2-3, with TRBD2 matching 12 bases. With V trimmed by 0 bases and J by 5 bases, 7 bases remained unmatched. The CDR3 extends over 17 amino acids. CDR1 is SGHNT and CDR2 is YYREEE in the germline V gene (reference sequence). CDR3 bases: TGTGCCAGCAGCTTGGCCCGACTAGCGGGAGCTGTAGATACGCAGTATTTT. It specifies CASSLARLAGAVDTQYF. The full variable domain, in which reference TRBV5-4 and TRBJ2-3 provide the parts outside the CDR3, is ETGVTQSPTHLIKTRGQQVTLRCSSQSGHNTVSWYQQALGQGPQFIFQYYREEENGRGNFPPRFSGLQFPNYSSELNVNALELDDSALYLCASSLARLAGAVDTQYFGPGTRLTVL.

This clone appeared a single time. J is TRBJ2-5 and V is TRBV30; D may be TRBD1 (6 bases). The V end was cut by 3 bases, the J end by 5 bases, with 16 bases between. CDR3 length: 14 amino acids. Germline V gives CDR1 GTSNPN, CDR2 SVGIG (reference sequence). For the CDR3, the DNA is TGTGCCTGGAGCTCCGGGACACCTCAGGAGACCCAGTACTTC. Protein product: CAWSSGTPQETQYF.

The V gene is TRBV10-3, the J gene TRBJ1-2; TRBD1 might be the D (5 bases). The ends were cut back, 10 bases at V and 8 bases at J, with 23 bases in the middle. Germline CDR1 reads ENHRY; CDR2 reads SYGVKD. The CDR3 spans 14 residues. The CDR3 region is CASHPSGGTGGYTF. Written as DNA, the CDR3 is TGTGCCAGCCACCCCTCGGGGGGAACAGGCGGCTACACCTTC.

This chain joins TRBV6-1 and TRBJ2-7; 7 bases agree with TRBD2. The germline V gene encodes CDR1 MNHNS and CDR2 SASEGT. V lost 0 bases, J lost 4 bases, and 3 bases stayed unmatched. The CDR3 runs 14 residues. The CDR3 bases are TGTGCCAGCAGTGAAGCGGGAGGGGCTTACGAGCAGTACTTC. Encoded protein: CASSEAGGAYEQYF.

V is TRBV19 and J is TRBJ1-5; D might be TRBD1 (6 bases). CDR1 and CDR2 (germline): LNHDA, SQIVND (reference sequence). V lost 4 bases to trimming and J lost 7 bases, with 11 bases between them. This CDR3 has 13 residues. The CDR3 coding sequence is TGTGCCAGTAGTACCAGGGGAGACCAGCCCCAGCATTTT. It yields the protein CASSTRGDQPQHF.

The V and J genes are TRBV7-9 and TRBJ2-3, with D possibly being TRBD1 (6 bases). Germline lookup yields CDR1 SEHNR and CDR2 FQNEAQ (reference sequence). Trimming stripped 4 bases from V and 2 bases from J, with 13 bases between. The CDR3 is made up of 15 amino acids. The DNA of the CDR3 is TGTGCCAGCAGCTCGCTCAGGGGATACACAGATACGCAGTATTTT. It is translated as CASSSLRGYTDTQYF.

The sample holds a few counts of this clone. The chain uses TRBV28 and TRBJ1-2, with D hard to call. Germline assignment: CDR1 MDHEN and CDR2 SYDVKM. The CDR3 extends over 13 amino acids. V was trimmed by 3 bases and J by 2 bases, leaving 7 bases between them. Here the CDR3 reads CASSFDNNYGYTF. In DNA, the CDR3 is TGTGCCAGCAGTTTTGACAACAACTATGGCTACACCTTC.

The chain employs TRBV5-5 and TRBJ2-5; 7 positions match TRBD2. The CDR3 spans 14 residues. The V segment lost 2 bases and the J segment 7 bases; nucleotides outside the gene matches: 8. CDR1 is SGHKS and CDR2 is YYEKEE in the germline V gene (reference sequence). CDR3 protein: CASSFGLDKGTQYF. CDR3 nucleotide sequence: TGTGCCAGCAGCTTTGGACTAGACAAAGGGACCCAGTACTTC.

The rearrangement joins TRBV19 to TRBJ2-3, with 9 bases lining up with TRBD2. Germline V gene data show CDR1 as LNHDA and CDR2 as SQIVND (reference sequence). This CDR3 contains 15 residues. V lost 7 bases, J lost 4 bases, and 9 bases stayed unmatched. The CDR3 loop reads CASKSTSGGPDTQYF. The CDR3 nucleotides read TGTGCCAGTAAGTCGACTAGCGGAGGCCCAGATACGCAGTATTTT.

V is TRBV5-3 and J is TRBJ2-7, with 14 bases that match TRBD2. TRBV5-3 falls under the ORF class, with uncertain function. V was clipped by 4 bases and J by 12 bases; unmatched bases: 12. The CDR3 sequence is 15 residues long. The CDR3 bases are TGTGCCAGAAGCATTACCGGGACTAGCGGGAGAAGGTGGTACTTC. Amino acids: CARSITGTSGRRWYF.

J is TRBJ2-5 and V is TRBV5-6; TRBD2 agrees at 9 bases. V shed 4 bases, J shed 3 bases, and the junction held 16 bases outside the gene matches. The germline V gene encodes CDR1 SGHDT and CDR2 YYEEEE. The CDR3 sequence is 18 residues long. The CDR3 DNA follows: TGTGCCAGCAGCGGACTAGGGCTAGCGGGGCTTGGGAAAGAGACCCAGTACTTC. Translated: CASSGLGLAGLGKETQYF.

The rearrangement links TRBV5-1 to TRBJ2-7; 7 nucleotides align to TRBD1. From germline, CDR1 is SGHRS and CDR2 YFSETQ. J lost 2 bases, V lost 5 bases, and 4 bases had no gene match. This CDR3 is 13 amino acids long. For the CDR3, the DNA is TGCGCCAGCAGTGACCAGGGGGCCTACGAGCAGTACTTC. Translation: CASSDQGAYEQYF.

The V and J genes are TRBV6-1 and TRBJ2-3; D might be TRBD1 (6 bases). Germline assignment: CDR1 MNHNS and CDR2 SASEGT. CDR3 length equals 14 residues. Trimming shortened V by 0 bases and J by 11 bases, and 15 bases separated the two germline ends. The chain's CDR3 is CASSEAVDRIKQYF. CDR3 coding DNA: TGTGCCAGCAGTGAAGCGGTTGACAGGATAAAGCAGTATTTT.

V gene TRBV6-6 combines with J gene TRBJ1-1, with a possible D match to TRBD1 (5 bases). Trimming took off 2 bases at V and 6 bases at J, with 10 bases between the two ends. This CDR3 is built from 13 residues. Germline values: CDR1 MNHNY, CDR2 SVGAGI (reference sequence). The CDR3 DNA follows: TGTGCCAGCAGTTACGGGGGGTACGCTGAAGCTTTCTTT. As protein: CASSYGGYAEAFF.

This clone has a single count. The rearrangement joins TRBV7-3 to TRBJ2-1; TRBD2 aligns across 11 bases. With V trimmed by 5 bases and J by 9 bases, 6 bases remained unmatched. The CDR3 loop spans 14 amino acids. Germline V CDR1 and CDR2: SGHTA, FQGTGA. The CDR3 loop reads CASSTSGLAVEQFF. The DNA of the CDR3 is TGTGCCAGCAGCACATCGGGACTAGCGGTTGAGCAGTTCTTC. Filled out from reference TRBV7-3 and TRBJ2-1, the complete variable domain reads GAGVSQTPSNKVTEKGKYVELRCDPISGHTALYWYRQSLGQGPEFLIYFQGTGAADDSGLPNDRFFAVRPEGSVSTLKIQRTERGDSAVYLCASSTSGLAVEQFFGPGTRLTVL.

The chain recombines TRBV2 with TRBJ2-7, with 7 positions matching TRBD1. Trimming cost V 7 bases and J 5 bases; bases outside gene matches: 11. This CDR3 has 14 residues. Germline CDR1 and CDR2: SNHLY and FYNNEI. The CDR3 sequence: CASTRGEGADEQYF. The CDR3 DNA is TGTGCCAGCACCCGAGGAGAGGGGGCGGACGAGCAGTACTTC. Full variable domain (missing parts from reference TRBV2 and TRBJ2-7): EPEVTQTPSHQVTQMGQEVILRCVPISNHLYFYWYRQILGQKVEFLVSFYNNEISEKSEIFDDQFSVERPDGSNFTLKIRSTKLEDSAMYFCASTRGEGADEQYFGPGTRLTVT.

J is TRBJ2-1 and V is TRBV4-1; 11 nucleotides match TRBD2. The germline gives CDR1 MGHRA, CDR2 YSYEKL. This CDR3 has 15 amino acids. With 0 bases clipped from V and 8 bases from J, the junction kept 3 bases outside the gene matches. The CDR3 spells CASSQELAGEDEQFF. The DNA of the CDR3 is TGCGCCAGCAGCCAAGAACTAGCGGGAGAGGATGAGCAGTTCTTC.